Below, 2 T cell receptor beta chains from the same sample are listed, as sequenced in a study of cytomegalovirus exposure and HLA in healthy donors. Use of 60 Vbeta and 13 Jbeta primers characterized the PCR. Method: immunoSEQ multiplex PCR; TCRdb's copy keeps in-frame clones and lacks some. The sample has tens of thousands of clones; roughly three quarters are singletons. The sequencing input was PBMCs. These receptor sequences come from a man between 18 and 29 years old in good health and CMV-seronegative.

V gene TRBV5-1 combines with J gene TRBJ2-3; 7 bases are shared with TRBD1. This CDR3 has 15 residues. Germline values: CDR1 SGHRS, CDR2 YFSETQ. J lost 0 bases, V lost 5 bases, and 6 bases had no gene match. The DNA of the CDR3 is TGCGCCAGCAGGGATCCGGGACAGAGCACAGATACGCAGTATTTT. Its translation is CASRDPGQSTDTQYF.

This clone was detected only once. V gene TRBV7-2 combines with J gene TRBJ2-5; D call uncertain. From germline, CDR1 is SGHTA and CDR2 FQGNSA. Trimming removed 3 bases from V and 2 bases from J, with 7 bases in between. This CDR3 has 13 amino acids. Written as DNA, the CDR3 is TGTGCCAGCAGCTTGCCCGGTCAAGAGACCCAGTACTTC. Translated, it gives CASSLPGQETQYF. Based on the CDR3 plus reference TRBV7-2 and TRBJ2-5, the full variable domain is GAGVSQSPSNKVTEKGKDVELRCDPISGHTALYWYRQSLGQGLEFLIYFQGNSAPDKSGLPSDRFSAERTGGSVSTLTIQRTQQEDSAVYLCASSLPGQETQYFGPGTRLLVL.